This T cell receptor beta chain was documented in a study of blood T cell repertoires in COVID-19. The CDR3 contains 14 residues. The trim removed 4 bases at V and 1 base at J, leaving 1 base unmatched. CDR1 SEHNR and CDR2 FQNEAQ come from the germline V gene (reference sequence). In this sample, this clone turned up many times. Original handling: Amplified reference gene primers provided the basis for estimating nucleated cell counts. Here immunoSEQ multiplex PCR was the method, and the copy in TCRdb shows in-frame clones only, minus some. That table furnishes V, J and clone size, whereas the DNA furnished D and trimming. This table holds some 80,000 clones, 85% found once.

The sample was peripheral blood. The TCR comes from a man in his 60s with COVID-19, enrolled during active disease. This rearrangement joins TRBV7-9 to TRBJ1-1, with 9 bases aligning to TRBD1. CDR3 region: CASSWTGENTEAFF. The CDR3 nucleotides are TGTGCCAGCAGCTGGACAGGGGAGAACACTGAAGCTTTCTTT.